The 26 T cell receptor beta chains below were found in one sample sequenced in a study of shared clonotypes between healthy human individuals. TCRdb's copy holds only in-frame clones and misses some; the assay was immunoSEQ multiplex PCR. The sample holds about 1 million clones, 65% to 75% seen once. The sequenced sample was memory CD4+ T cells sorted from blood. This sample's subset: CD45RA-negative fraction. These receptors all come from a man between 18 and 35 years old in good health.

This clone has only one observation. The chain has TRBV5-4 and TRBJ1-3; TRBD1 matches 7 bases. V was clipped by 4 bases and J by 0 bases; unmatched bases: 7. The CDR3 runs to 16 residues. The germline V gene encodes CDR1 SGHNT and CDR2 YYREEE (reference sequence). The CDR3 loop reads CASSRGGQSSGNTIYF. The CDR3 DNA is TGTGCCAGCAGCCGGGGGGGACAGAGCTCTGGAAACACCATATATTTT.

The rearrangement links TRBV28 to TRBJ2-2; 9 nucleotides match TRBD1. V trimming: 6 bases; J trimming: 4 bases; junction bases outside the gene matches: 6. The germline CDR1 and CDR2 sequences are MDHEN and SYDVKM. The CDR3 loop spans 15 amino acids. The CDR3 bases are TGTGCCAGCAGAGACAGGGGGAGGGCCACCGGGGAGCTGTTTTTT. Protein sequence: CASRDRGRATGELFF.

The chain is built from TRBV6-4 and TRBJ2-1; 9 bases are shared with TRBD1. The length of the CDR3 is 14 residues. J was trimmed by 5 bases and V by 6 bases; bases with no gene match: 5. Germline values: CDR1 MRHNA, CDR2 SNTAGT. CDR3 amino acids: CASSAGTGHNEQFF. The CDR3 DNA reads as TGTGCCAGCAGCGCCGGGACAGGGCACAATGAGCAGTTCTTC.

The chain links TRBV5-1 to TRBJ1-1; TRBD1 matches at 9 bases. Trimming removed 5 bases from V and 1 base from J; junction bases left unmatched: 6. The CDR3 loop spans 15 amino acids. Per germline, CDR1 SGHRS and CDR2 YFSETQ. For the CDR3, the DNA is TGCGCCAGCAGAGGACAGGGGAAAGGGAACACTGAAGCTTTCTTT. It codes for CASRGQGKGNTEAFF.

For this clone: The same CDR3 arises from other DNA sequences in this sample as well. This chain uses TRBV19 with TRBJ2-3; D gene uncertain. The CDR3 consists of 12 residues. Germline CDR1 and CDR2: LNHDA and SQIVND (reference sequence). The V gene lost 3 bases and the J gene lost 4 bases, with 5 bases spanning the gap. The CDR3 bases are TGTGCCAGTAGTATCCGGGCAGATACGCAGTATTTT. Translating gives CASSIRADTQYF.

The rearrangement joins TRBV5-4 to TRBJ2-7; 7 nucleotides agree with TRBD1. This CDR3 spans 12 amino acids. With V trimmed by 2 bases and J by 7 bases, 3 bases remained unmatched. The germline V gene encodes CDR1 SGHNT and CDR2 YYREEE (reference sequence). The CDR3 loop reads CASSLRQGEQYF. CDR3 in DNA: TGTGCCAGCAGCTTAAGACAGGGTGAGCAGTACTTC.

As DNA, the CDR3 is TGTGCCAGCTCTCCCCCTAGCGGCACCTACAATGAGCAGTTCTTC. The encoded protein is CASSPPSGTYNEQFF. The rearrangement links TRBV18 to TRBJ2-1; 7 nucleotides agree with TRBD2. V was clipped by 6 bases and J by 2 bases; unmatched bases: 7. CDR1 is KGHSH and CDR2 is LQKENI in the germline V gene. The CDR3 extends over 15 amino acids.

The rearrangement joins TRBV5-5 to TRBJ1-1, with D perhaps matching TRBD1 (6 bases). CDR1 and CDR2 (germline): SGHKS, YYEKEE (reference sequence). Trimming cost V 4 bases and J 2 bases, with 9 bases left between them. The CDR3 runs 13 residues. The DNA of the CDR3 is TGTGCCAGCAGCAGGACAGTCAACACTGAAGCTTTCTTT. Encoded protein: CASSRTVNTEAFF.

This clone was observed a single time. This sequence joins TRBV27 and TRBJ2-3; D gene ambiguous. The CDR3 has 17 residues. Germline CDR1 reads MNHEY; CDR2 reads SMNVEV (reference sequence). Between the trimmed V and J ends, which lost 7 bases and 0 bases, there was a span of 20 bases. This chain's CDR3 is CASTSSRWRISTDTQYF. CDR3 sequence (DNA): TGTGCCAGCACCTCCTCGAGGTGGCGGATTAGCACAGATACGCAGTATTTT.

The rearrangement links TRBV29-1 to TRBJ2-5; D possibly matches TRBD1 or TRBD2 (5 bases each). The V gene lost 4 bases and the J gene lost 5 bases, with 11 bases spanning the gap. Per the germline V gene, CDR1 is SQVTM and CDR2 is ANQGSEA. The CDR3 is 12 residues long. The chain's CDR3 is CSVVGEGETQYF. The CDR3 DNA is TGCAGCGTTGTTGGCGAGGGGGAGACCCAGTACTTC.

The chain has TRBV9 and TRBJ1-6, with 7 positions matching TRBD1. Germline loops: CDR1 SGDLS, CDR2 YYNGEE. CDR3 length equals 15 residues. V shed 5 bases, J shed 7 bases, and the junction held 9 bases outside the gene matches. The CDR3 spells CASRAGTADNSPLHF. The CDR3 DNA reads as TGTGCCAGCAGGGCTGGGACAGCCGACAATTCACCCCTCCACTTT.

This chain connects TRBV5-8 to TRBJ2-7, with a tentative D call TRBD2 (6 bases). This CDR3 has 14 amino acids. Deletions cut 1 base from V and 3 bases from J, with 11 bases between. The germline V gene encodes CDR1 SGHTS and CDR2 YDEGEE. The DNA of the CDR3 is TGTGCCAGCAGCTTGCTTGCGGGGAGCTACGAGCAGTACTTC. It encodes CASSLLAGSYEQYF.

CDR3 amino acids: CASSFTGALNEKLFF. In DNA form, the CDR3 reads TGCGCCAGCAGCTTTACAGGGGCCCTTAATGAAAAACTGTTTTTT. The rearrangement joins TRBV5-1 to TRBJ1-4; TRBD1 matches at 7 bases. V trimming: 2 bases; J trimming: 4 bases; junction bases outside the gene matches: 5. Germline CDR1 and CDR2: SGHRS and YFSETQ. The CDR3 spans 15 residues.

V is TRBV14 and J is TRBJ2-4; possibly TRBD1 or TRBD2 for D (5 bases each). Trimming removed 3 bases at V and 6 bases at J, with 9 bases between. Germline V gene lookup returns CDR1 SGHDN and CDR2 FVKESK. This CDR3 is 13 amino acids long. The DNA of the CDR3 is TGTGCCAGCAGCCAGAGGGACCCAAACATTCAGTACTTC. Its protein is CASSQRDPNIQYF.

The rearrangement joins TRBV10-1 to TRBJ2-3; 8 nucleotides agree with TRBD1. The CDR3 has 15 residues. Germline V CDR1 and CDR2: WNHNN, SYGVQD (reference sequence). J lost 3 bases, V lost 2 bases, and 4 bases had no gene match. CDR3 coding DNA: TGCGCCAGCAGTGAGGCAGGGGGCGCGACAGATACGCAGTATTTT. Translated, it gives CASSEAGGATDTQYF.

The gene calls are TRBV6-1 and TRBJ1-5; D is possibly TRBD1 (5 bases). V lost 10 bases, J lost 2 bases, and 12 bases lay in between. CDR1 and CDR2 (germline): MNHNS, SASEGT. CDR3 length: 13 residues. The CDR3 reads CATSGGGNQPQHF. For the CDR3, the DNA is TGTGCCACCTCCGGGGGGGGCAATCAGCCCCAGCATTTT.

The chain joins TRBV5-4 to TRBJ1-1; TRBD1 aligns across 9 bases. CDR3 length: 14 residues. With 6 bases clipped from V and 4 bases from J, the junction kept 7 bases outside the gene matches. The germline V gene encodes CDR1 SGHNT and CDR2 YYREEE (reference sequence). CDR3 DNA sequence: TGTGCCAGCACCCCCGGACAGGGGAGCACTGAAGCTTTCTTT. Protein sequence: CASTPGQGSTEAFF.

There are a few counts of this clone. CDR3 nucleotides: TGTGCCAGCAGTGAATTTGCAGGAGACTATGGCTACACCTTC. This sequence encodes CASSEFAGDYGYTF. The chain couples TRBV25-1 to TRBJ1-2, with D hard to call. The CDR3 totals 14 residues. V lost 1 base to trimming and J lost 3 bases, with 9 bases between them. Germline V gene sequence: CDR1 MGHDK, CDR2 SYGVNS.

Comments on this clone: A read error may account for a junction end that differs from germline. The rearrangement joins TRBV2 to TRBJ1-5, with a possible D match to TRBD1 (5 bases). The CDR3 is made up of 13 amino acids. Germline assignment: CDR1 SNHLY and CDR2 FYNNEI. The CDR3 loop is CASRGGGNRPQHF. The CDR3 region has the DNA TGTGCCAGCAGAGGTGGGGGGAATCGGCCCCAGCATTTT.

The rearrangement joins TRBV7-9 to TRBJ2-3; 8 bases are shared with TRBD2. The CDR3 sequence is 16 residues long. J was trimmed by 2 bases and V by 2 bases; bases with no gene match: 6. CDR1 is SEHNR and CDR2 is FQNEAQ in the germline V gene (reference sequence). In DNA, the CDR3 is TGTGCCAGCAGCTTATTCCTAGCGGGCCTCACAGATACGCAGTATTTT. Residues: CASSLFLAGLTDTQYF.

This clone was found a few times. The CDR3, as DNA: TGTGCCAGCAGTCCCACATCGAACACCGGGGAGCTGTTTTTT. Its translation is CASSPTSNTGELFF. The J gene is TRBJ2-2, the V gene TRBV7-2; no clear D gene. The CDR3 length is 14 residues. Germline V CDR1 and CDR2: SGHTA, FQGNSA. The V and J ends lost 6 bases and 0 bases respectively, with 8 bases between them.

Only one count was recorded for this clone. This chain uses TRBV30 with TRBJ2-3; D may be TRBD1 (6 bases). This CDR3 has 15 amino acids. V lost 5 bases and J lost 1, with 16 bases in between. Per the germline V gene, CDR1 is GTSNPN and CDR2 is SVGIG (reference sequence). In DNA, the CDR3 is TGTGCCTGGGGTAAGACAGGCGACCGCACAGATACGCAGTATTTT. It encodes CAWGKTGDRTDTQYF. Together with reference TRBV30 and TRBJ2-3, the CDR3 gives the full variable domain: SQTIHQWPATLVQPVGSPLSLECTVEGTSNPNLYWYRQAAGRGLQLLFYSVGIGQISSEVPQNLSASRPQDRQFILSSKKLLLSDSGFYLCAWGKTGDRTDTQYFGPGTRLTVL.

The chain carries TRBV7-2 and TRBJ2-5; perhaps TRBD1 as D (5 bases). Germline CDR1 and CDR2: SGHTA and FQGNSA. Trimming shortened V by 0 bases and J by 1 base, and 15 bases separated the two germline ends. The CDR3 runs to 17 residues. CDR3 amino acids: CASSLAGLGAPQETQYF. CDR3 coding DNA: TGTGCCAGCAGCTTAGCAGGTTTAGGGGCCCCCCAAGAGACCCAGTACTTC.

The rearrangement links TRBV30 to TRBJ1-6; D perhaps matches TRBD1 (5 bases). Germline V gives CDR1 GTSNPN, CDR2 SVGIG (reference sequence). V was trimmed by 4 bases and J by 7 bases, leaving 17 bases between them. This CDR3 comprises 15 residues. CDR3 protein: CAWTATGNTNSPLHF. CDR3 nucleotide sequence: TGTGCCTGGACTGCAACAGGCAACACCAATTCACCCCTCCACTTT.

This clone was observed a single time. This same CDR3 is encoded by further DNA sequences in the sample. The chain employs TRBV20-1 and TRBJ2-3; D is unclear. The CDR3 contains 11 residues. The V gene lost 3 bases and the J gene lost 0 bases, with 1 base spanning the gap. Germline values: CDR1 DFQATT, CDR2 SNEGSKA (reference sequence). CDR3 sequence (DNA): TGCAGTGCTAGGAGCACAGATACGCAGTATTTT. This translates into CSARSTDTQYF.

The chain is built from TRBV6-1 and TRBJ2-7; no definite D call. This CDR3 comprises 14 residues. V lost 6 bases, J lost 0 bases, and 12 bases lay in between. Germline V gene sequence: CDR1 MNHNS, CDR2 SASEGT. In DNA, the CDR3 is TGTGCCAGCAGACCGACTTTAAGCTCCTACGAGCAGTACTTC. This gives the protein CASRPTLSSYEQYF.